The 17 T cell receptor beta chains reported below all come from one sample, sequenced in a study of T cells in Graves' hyperthyroidism and ophthalmopathy (dated 2019 in TCRdb). The library was obtained by multiplex PCR. The run used an Illumina HiSeq 2000. TCR beta CDR3 regions were amplified from RNA transcripts. A first-round RT-PCR of the TCR CDR3 used the HTBI primer set with the Qiagen OneStep RT-PCR kit. The public sequencing data were trimmed at Q25 with fastp and processed into clonotypes with MiXCR by TCRdb, which kept only in-frame beta chains. Each entry is one CDR3 protein sequence, shown with its most common DNA and genes. Here the sample has around 690,000 distinct CDR3 sequences; roughly 17% occur a single time. The ten most abundant clones make up 15% to 18% of the sample. Material for sequencing was blood. Receptors originate from a man aged 50-60 years with Graves' hyperthyroidism.

This clonotype was counted at least ten times. The genes are TRBV6-2 or TRBV6-3 and TRBJ2-1, with no clear D. Between the trimmed V and J ends, which lost 4 bases and 4 bases, there was a span of 8 bases. Germline loops: CDR1 MNHEY, CDR2 SVGEGT. This CDR3 is built from 13 residues. The CDR3 nucleotides read TGTGCCAGCAGTTTCGTCAGATACAATGAGCAGTTCTTC. This gives the protein CASSFVRYNEQFF.

This clonotype was picked up many times. The chain links TRBV6-1 to TRBJ2-7; tentatively, D is TRBD2 (6 bases). Germline V gene data show CDR1 as MNHNS and CDR2 as SASEGT. The CDR3 consists of 12 residues. The V end lost 6 bases, the J end lost 5 bases, and 11 bases lay between the germline ends. The CDR3 loop reads CASRVRGNEQYF. DNA of the CDR3: TGTGCCAGCAGGGTTCGGGGGAACGAGCAGTACTTC.

This chain joins TRBV6-2 or TRBV6-3 and TRBJ2-1; perhaps TRBD2 as D (5 bases). This CDR3 is 15 amino acids long. Trimming removed 6 bases from V and 8 bases from J, with 20 bases in between. In germline, CDR1 is MNHEY, CDR2 SVGEGT. The CDR3 region is CASSWRPLAGDEQFF. The CDR3 DNA sequence: TGTGCCAGCAGCTGGAGACCCTTGGCGGGTGATGAGCAGTTCTTC.

At least ten counts were recorded for this clonotype. The chain combines TRBV12-3 or TRBV12-4 with TRBJ2-5; D not resolved. V was trimmed by 5 bases and J by 0 bases, leaving 16 bases between them. This CDR3 is 16 amino acids long. This chain's CDR3 is CASSPSGRINQETQYF. The DNA of the CDR3 is TGTGCCAGCAGTCCGTCCGGACGGATAAACCAAGAGACCCAGTACTTC.

This clonotype was seen only a few times. The CDR3 DNA reads as TGCAGTGCGCTGGGGGTTGGGACTGGAAACACCATATATTTT. As protein: CSALGVGTGNTIYF. This chain connects TRBV20-1 to TRBJ1-3; D may be TRBD1 (5 bases). The CDR3 runs to 14 residues. Germline CDR1 is DFQATT and CDR2 is SNEGSKA (reference sequence). V lost 6 bases and J 2 bases, leaving 14 bases between the germline ends.

In its sample, this clonotype was seen many times. The rearrangement uses TRBV28 and TRBJ2-3; weak D call: TRBD1 (6 bases). Trimming removed 7 bases at V and 2 bases at J, with 28 bases between. The CDR3 consists of 19 residues. Germline-derived CDR1 and CDR2 are MDHEN and SYDVKM. CDR3 sequence reads: CASTLGGTGGEGTTDTQYF. The CDR3 nucleotides are TGTGCCAGCACCCTAGGGGGAACTGGGGGAGAGGGGACCACAGATACGCAGTATTTT. Supplemented by reference TRBV28 and TRBJ2-3, the full variable domain reads DVKVTQSSRYLVKRTGEKVFLECVQDMDHENMFWYRQDPGLGLRLIYFSYDVKMKEKGDIPEGYSVSREKKERFSLILESASTNQTSMYLCASTLGGTGGEGTTDTQYFGPGTRLTVL.

The chain is built from TRBV7-8 and TRBJ2-7; the D is unclear. The germline V and J ends were trimmed by 3 bases and 2 bases, with 11 bases remaining between them. The CDR3 covers 14 residues. CDR1 and CDR2 from the germline V gene are SGHVS and FQNEAQ. The CDR3 DNA reads TGTGCCAGCAGCTTGGTAAGGGTGACCTACGAGCAGTACGTC. It codes for CASSLVRVTYEQYV.

This clonotype showed up just a few times. The CDR3 bases are TGTGCCAGTGGGGGGACTAGCGGGAGCGGTTCCTACGAGCAGTACTTC. Its protein product is CASGGTSGSGSYEQYF. This chain joins TRBV7-9 and TRBJ2-7; 14 nucleotides align to TRBD2. With 9 bases clipped from V and 1 base from J, the junction kept 8 bases outside the gene matches. This CDR3 region has 16 residues. CDR1 is SEHNR and CDR2 is FQNEAQ in the germline V gene (reference sequence).

This clonotype came up many times. The chain employs TRBV4-2 and TRBJ2-1; 9 bases align to TRBD2. This CDR3 spans 16 amino acids. Germline V lookup: CDR1 LGHNA, CDR2 YNFKEQ. The ends lost 0 bases at V and 6 bases at J; junction bases unmatched: 6. This chain's CDR3 is CASSQDGSGRGNEQFF. CDR3 DNA: TGTGCCAGCAGCCAAGATGGTAGCGGGAGAGGCAATGAGCAGTTCTTC.

In this sample, this clonotype turned up a few times. The rearrangement uses TRBV13 and TRBJ1-6, with D unresolved. CDR1 and CDR2 (germline): PRHDT, FYEKMQ (reference sequence). V was cut by 2 bases and J by 8 bases, with 10 bases left in between. This CDR3 has 14 amino acids. CDR3 region: CASSLSAVYSPLHF. The CDR3, as DNA: TGTGCCAGCAGCTTATCGGCGGTGTATTCACCCCTCCACTTT.

V usage is TRBV4-1 and J usage is TRBJ2-7, with TRBD2 matching 12 bases. Germline values: CDR1 MGHRA, CDR2 YSYEKL. The CDR3 covers 17 residues. J gave up 1 base and V 4 bases, and 8 bases lay outside the gene matches. The CDR3 region has the DNA TGCGCCAGCAGCCGCGATCCAGGGACTAGCGGGTCCTACGAGCAGTACTTC. Protein sequence: CASSRDPGTSGSYEQYF.

At least ten counts were recorded for this clonotype. In nucleotides, the CDR3 is TGTGCCAGCAGTATCCCCGACAGAAACCTTGAAGCTTTCTTT. It specifies CASSIPDRNLEAFF. V gene TRBV6-2 or TRBV6-3 combines with J gene TRBJ1-1, with D maybe TRBD1 (5 bases). Per germline, CDR1 MNHEY and CDR2 SVGEGT. The CDR3 is made up of 14 amino acids. V lost 5 bases and J lost 7, with 17 bases in between.

This clonotype has a handful of counts. V usage is TRBV20-1 and J usage is TRBJ2-3, with TRBD2 matching 13 bases. V gave up 6 bases and J gave up 1 base; unmatched junction bases: 4. The CDR3 runs to 15 residues. CDR1 is DFQATT and CDR2 is SNEGSKA in the germline V gene (reference sequence). CDR3 DNA sequence: TGCAGTGCACGGGGACTAGCGGGACGCACAGATACGCAGTATTTT. The encoded protein is CSARGLAGRTDTQYF.

This clonotype came up many times. V and J are TRBV10-3 and TRBJ1-1; D is unclear. Per the germline V gene, CDR1 is ENHRY and CDR2 is SYGVKD. Trimming removed 0 bases from V and 3 bases from J, with 5 bases in between. The CDR3 is 13 residues long. CDR3 loop: CAISESWDTEAFF. CDR3 in DNA: TGTGCCATCAGTGAGTCCTGGGACACTGAAGCTTTCTTT.

V usage is TRBV6-1 and J usage is TRBJ2-1, with TRBD2 matching 10 bases. Germline loops: CDR1 MNHNS, CDR2 SASEGT. This CDR3 comprises 16 residues. Unmatched junction bases numbered 11, after V lost 7 bases and J lost 5 bases. The CDR3 here is CASTSDVAGGNNEQFF. CDR3 nucleotide sequence: TGTGCCAGCACCTCCGACGTAGCGGGAGGCAACAATGAGCAGTTCTTC.

This clonotype was recorded at least ten times. The J gene is TRBJ2-7, the V gene TRBV11-3; TRBD2 matches at 13 bases. The germline V gene encodes CDR1 SGHNT and CDR2 YENEEA. The J segment lost 3 bases and the V segment lost 1 base, leaving 12 bases of the junction unmatched. The CDR3 is 19 amino acids. Here the CDR3 reads CASSLGPPGTSGTNYEQYF. The CDR3 DNA is TGTGCCAGCAGCTTAGGGCCCCCCGGGACTAGCGGGACGAACTACGAGCAGTACTTC.

This clonotype was detected ten times or more. V is TRBV20-1 and J is TRBJ2-7; 10 positions agree with TRBD1. V was pared by 4 bases and J by 3 bases, with 6 bases of the junction left unmatched. Germline V gene data show CDR1 as DFQATT and CDR2 as SNEGSKA (reference sequence). The CDR3 extends over 14 amino acids. This CDR3 reads CSATGQGVFYEQYF. CDR3 DNA: TGCAGTGCTACTGGACAGGGGGTCTTCTACGAGCAGTACTTC.